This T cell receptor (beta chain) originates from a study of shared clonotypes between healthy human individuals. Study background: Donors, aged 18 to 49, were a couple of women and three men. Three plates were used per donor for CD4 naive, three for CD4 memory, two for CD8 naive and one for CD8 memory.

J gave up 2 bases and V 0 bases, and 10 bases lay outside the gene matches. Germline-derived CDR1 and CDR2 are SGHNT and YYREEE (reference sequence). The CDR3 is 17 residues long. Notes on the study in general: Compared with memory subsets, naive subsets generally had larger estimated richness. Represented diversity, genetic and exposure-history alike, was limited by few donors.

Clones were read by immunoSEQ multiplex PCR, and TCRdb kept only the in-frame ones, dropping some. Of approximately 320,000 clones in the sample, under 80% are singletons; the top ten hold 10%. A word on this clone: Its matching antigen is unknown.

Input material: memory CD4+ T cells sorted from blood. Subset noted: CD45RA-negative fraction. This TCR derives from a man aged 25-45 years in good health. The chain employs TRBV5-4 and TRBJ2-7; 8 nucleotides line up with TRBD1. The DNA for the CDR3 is TGTGCCAGCAGCTTGGCCCTCCCCCTGGGACAGGCCTACGAGCAGTACTTC. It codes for CASSLALPLGQAYEQYF.